The following is a T cell receptor (beta chain) sequence with its context. The data stem from a study of blood T cell repertoires in COVID-19. Repertoires were generated with immunoSEQ multiplex PCR, while TCRdb's copy carries only in-frame clones and drops some. The sample carries some 240,000 clones, 80% to 85% recorded once. The V segment lost 1 base and the J segment 6 bases; nucleotides outside the gene matches: 7. CDR1 and CDR2 from the germline V gene are SGHRS and YFSETQ. The CDR3 sequence is 15 residues long. The chain recombines TRBV5-1 with TRBJ2-7, with 10 bases identical to TRBD2. The receptor was isolated from a man in his forties or fifties who had recovered from COVID-19. The material sequenced was PBMCs or T cells enriched from blood (not recorded which). The CDR3 sequence is CASSLQASGSSEQYF. DNA for the CDR3: TGCGCCAGCAGCTTGCAGGCTAGCGGGAGCTCCGAGCAGTACTTC.